This TCR beta chain is from a study of CD8 T cells in ankylosing spondylitis. Regarding the study as a whole: In peripheral blood, disease-linked CD8+ clones occurred at relatively low frequencies. Blood from ankylosing spondylitis patients appeared to carry a characteristic roughly eight-variant TCR beta motif. Matched synovial fluid from ankylosing spondylitis patients was reported to be enriched for disease-linked clones.

In germline, CDR1 is SGHKS, CDR2 YYEKEE (reference sequence). The V gene end was trimmed by 0 bases and the J gene end by 5 bases; junction bases not matched to a gene: 9. This CDR3 has 18 amino acids. This clonotype was seen ten or more times. Its matching antigen is unknown. Library preparation for TCR beta used quantitative 5'-RACE with molecular barcodes. TCRdb re-analysed the 5' RACE reads in MiXCR, keeping a single row per CDR3 protein. The data show more than 250,000 distinct CDR3 sequences, 8% seen once. The sequenced material came from blood, either unsorted or a sorted T cell fraction (not recorded which). The clonotype was recovered from a male donor with ankylosing spondylitis. This rearrangement joins TRBV5-5 to TRBJ2-5; 14 positions match TRBD2. In DNA, the CDR3 is TGTGCCAGCAGCTTGGGTTCGGGACTAGCGGGAGCTTTCGAGACCCAGTACTTC. This codes for CASSLGSGLAGAFETQYF.